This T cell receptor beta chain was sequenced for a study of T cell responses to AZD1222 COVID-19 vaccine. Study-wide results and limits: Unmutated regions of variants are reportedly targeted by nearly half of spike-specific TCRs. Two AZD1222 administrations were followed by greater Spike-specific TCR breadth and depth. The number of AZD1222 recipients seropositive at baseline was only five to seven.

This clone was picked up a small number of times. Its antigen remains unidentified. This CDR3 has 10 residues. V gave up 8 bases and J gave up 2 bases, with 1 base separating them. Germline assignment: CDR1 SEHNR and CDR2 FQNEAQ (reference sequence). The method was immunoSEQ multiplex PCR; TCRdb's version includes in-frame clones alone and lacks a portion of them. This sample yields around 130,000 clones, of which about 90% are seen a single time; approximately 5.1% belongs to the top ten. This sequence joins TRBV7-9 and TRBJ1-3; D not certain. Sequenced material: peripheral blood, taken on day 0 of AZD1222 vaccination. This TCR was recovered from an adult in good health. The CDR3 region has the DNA TGTGCCAGCGCTGGAAACACCATATATTTT. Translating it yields CASAGNTIYF.